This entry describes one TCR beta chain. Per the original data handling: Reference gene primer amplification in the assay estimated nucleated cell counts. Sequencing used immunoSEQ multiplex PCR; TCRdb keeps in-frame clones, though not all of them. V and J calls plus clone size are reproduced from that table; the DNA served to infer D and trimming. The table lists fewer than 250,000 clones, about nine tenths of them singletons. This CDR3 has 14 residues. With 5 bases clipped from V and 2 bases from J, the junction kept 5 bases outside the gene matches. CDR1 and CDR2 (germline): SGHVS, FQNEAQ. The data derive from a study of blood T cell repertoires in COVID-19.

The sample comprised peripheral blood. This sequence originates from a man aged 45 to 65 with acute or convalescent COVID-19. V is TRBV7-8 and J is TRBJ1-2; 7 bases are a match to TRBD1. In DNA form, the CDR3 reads TGTGCCAGCAGCGCCGGGACAGAGAACTATGGCTACACCTTC. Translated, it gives CASSAGTENYGYTF.